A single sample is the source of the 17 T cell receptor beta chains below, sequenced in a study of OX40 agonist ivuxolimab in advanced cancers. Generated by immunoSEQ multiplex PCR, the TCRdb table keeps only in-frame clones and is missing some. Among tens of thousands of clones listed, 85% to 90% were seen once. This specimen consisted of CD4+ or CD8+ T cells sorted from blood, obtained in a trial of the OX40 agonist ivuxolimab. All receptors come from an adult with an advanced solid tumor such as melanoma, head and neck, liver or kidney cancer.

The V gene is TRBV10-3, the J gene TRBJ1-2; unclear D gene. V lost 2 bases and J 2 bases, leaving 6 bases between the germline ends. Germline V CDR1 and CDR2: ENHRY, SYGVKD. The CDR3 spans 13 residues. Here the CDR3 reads CAISENRNYGYTF. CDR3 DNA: TGTGCCATCAGTGAGAATCGCAACTATGGCTACACCTTC.

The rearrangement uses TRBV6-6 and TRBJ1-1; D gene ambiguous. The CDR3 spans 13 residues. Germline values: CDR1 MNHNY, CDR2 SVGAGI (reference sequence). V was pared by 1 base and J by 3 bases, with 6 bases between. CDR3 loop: CASSYWSDTEAFF. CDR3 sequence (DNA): TGTGCCAGCAGTTACTGGTCCGACACTGAAGCTTTCTTT.

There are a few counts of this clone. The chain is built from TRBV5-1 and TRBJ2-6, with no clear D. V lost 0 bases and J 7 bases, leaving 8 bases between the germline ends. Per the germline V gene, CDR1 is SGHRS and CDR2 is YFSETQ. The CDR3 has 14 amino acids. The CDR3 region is CASSLDGEANVLTF. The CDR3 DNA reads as TGCGCCAGCAGCTTGGATGGGGAAGCCAACGTCCTGACTTTC.

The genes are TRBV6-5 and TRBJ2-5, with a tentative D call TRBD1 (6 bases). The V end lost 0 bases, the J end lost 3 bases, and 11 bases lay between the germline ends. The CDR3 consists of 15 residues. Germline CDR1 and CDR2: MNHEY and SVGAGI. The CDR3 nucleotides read TGTGCCAGCAGTTACTCGGGGGCCAGGGAAGAGACCCAGTACTTC. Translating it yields CASSYSGAREETQYF.

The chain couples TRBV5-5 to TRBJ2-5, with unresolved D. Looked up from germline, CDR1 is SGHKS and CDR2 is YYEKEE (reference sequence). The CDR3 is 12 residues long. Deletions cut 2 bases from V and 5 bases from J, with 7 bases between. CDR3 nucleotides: TGTGCCAGCAGCTTCTACGTGGAGACCCAGTACTTC. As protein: CASSFYVETQYF.

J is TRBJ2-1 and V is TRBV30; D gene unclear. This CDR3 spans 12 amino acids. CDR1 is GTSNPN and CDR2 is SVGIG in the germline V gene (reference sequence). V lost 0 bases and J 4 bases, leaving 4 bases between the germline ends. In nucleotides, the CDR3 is TGTGCCTGGAGTGTAGGTTACAATGAGCAGTTCTTC. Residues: CAWSVGYNEQFF.

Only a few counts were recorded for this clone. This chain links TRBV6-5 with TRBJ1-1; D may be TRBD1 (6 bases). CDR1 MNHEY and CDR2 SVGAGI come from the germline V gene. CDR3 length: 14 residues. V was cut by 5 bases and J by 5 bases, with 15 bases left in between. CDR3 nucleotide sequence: TGTGCCAGCAGTGAGCGAGGGGGTGAAACTGAAGCTTTCTTT. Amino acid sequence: CASSERGGETEAFF.

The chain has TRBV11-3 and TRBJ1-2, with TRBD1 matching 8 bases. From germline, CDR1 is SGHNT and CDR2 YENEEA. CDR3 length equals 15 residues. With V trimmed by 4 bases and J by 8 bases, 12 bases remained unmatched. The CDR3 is CASSSGSTGGEGYTF. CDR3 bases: TGTGCCAGCAGCTCCGGATCTACAGGGGGAGAGGGCTACACCTTC. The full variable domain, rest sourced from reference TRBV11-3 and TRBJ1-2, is EAGVVQSPRYKIIEKKQPVAFWCNPISGHNTLYWYLQNLGQGPELLIRYENEEAVDDSQLPKDRFSAERLKGVDSTLKIQPAELGDSAVYLCASSSGSTGGEGYTFGSGTRLTVV.

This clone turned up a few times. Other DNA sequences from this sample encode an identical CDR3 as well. The CDR3 is CASSPQGNYGYTF. The CDR3 region has the DNA TGTGCCAGCAGCCCACAGGGGAACTATGGCTACACCTTC. The rearrangement links TRBV11-2 to TRBJ1-2; 7 positions match TRBD1. Germline V CDR1 and CDR2: SGHAT, FQNNGV. The CDR3 has 13 residues. V lost 5 bases, J lost 2 bases, and 2 bases stayed unmatched.

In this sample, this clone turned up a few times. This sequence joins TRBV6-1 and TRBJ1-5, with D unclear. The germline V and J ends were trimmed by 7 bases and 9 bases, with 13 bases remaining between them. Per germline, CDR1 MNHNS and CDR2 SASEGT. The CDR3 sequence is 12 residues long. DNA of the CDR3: TGTGCCAGCAATCTGTATCCCGGGCCCCAGCATTTT. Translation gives CASNLYPGPQHF.

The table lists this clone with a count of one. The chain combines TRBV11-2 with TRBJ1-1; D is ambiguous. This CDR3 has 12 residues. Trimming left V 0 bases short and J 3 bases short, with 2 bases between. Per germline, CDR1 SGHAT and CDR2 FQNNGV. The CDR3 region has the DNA TGTGCCAGCAGCTTAGATCACACTGAAGCTTTCTTT. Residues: CASSLDHTEAFF. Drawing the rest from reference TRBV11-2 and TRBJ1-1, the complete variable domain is EAGVAQSPRYKIIEKRQSVAFWCNPISGHATLYWYQQILGQGPKLLIQFQNNGVVDDSQLPKDRFSAERLKGVDSTLKIQPAKLEDSAVYLCASSLDHTEAFFGQGTRLTVV.

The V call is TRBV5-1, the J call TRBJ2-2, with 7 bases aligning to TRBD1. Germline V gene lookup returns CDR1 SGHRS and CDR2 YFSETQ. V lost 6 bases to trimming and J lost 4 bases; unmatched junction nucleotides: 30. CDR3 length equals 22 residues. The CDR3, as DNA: TGCGCCAGCACCCTGAGCTTGACCCACTATCCGCACGACAGGGTCAGCACCGGGGAGCTGTTTTTT. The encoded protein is CASTLSLTHYPHDRVSTGELFF.

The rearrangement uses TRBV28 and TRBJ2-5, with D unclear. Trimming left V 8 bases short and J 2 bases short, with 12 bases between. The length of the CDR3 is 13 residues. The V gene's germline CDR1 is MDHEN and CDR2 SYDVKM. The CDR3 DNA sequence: TGTGCCAGCCCCCGACGGTTGCAAGAGACCCAGTACTTC. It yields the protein CASPRRLQETQYF.

The CDR3 nucleotides are TGTGCCAGTACCTATAGGACAGGGGGACGAACTGAAGCTTTCTTT. Translated, it gives CASTYRTGGRTEAFF. This chain joins TRBV19 and TRBJ1-1; 10 bases match TRBD1. This CDR3 contains 15 residues. The germline CDR1 and CDR2 sequences are LNHDA and SQIVND (reference sequence). With V trimmed by 7 bases and J by 5 bases, 10 bases remained unmatched.

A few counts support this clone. CDR3: CASSPLNTEAFF. CDR3 nucleotide sequence: TGTGCCAGCAGCCCCTTGAACACTGAAGCTTTCTTT. The V and J genes are TRBV11-1 and TRBJ1-1, with no clear D. The CDR3 has 12 residues. Germline V lookup: CDR1 SGHAT, CDR2 FQDESV (reference sequence). Trimming stripped 5 bases from V and 0 bases from J, with 4 bases between.

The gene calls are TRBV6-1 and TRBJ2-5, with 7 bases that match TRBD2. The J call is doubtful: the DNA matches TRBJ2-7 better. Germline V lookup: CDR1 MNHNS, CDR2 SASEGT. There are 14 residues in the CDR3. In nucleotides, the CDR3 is TGTGCCAGCAGTGAAGGGCGGGAGAGCGACGAGCAGTACTTC. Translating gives CASSEGRESDEQYF.

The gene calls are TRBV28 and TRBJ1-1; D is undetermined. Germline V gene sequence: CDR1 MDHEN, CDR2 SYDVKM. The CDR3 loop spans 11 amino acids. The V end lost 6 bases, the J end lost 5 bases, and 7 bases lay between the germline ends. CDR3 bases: TGTGCCAGCAGACGCCTTACTGAAGCTTTCTTT. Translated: CASRRLTEAFF. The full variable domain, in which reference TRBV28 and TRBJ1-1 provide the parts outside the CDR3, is DVKVTQSSRYLVKRTGEKVFLECVQDMDHENMFWYRQDPGLGLRLIYFSYDVKMKEKGDIPEGYSVSREKKERFSLILESASTNQTSMYLCASRRLTEAFFGQGTRLTVV.